This T cell receptor (beta chain) was recorded in a study of OX40 agonist ivuxolimab in advanced cancers. Sequencing used immunoSEQ multiplex PCR; TCRdb keeps in-frame clones, though not all of them. The sample comprises 12,000 to 15,000 clones, about 94% of which are singletons, and around a fifth rests with the top ten. The sequenced sample was CD4+ or CD8+ T cells sorted from blood, obtained in a trial of the OX40 agonist ivuxolimab. This receptor was obtained from an adult with an advanced solid tumor such as melanoma, head and neck, liver or kidney cancer.

The CDR3 DNA reads TGTGCCAGCAGCCCGTCGGACAGGCTTGCCTACGAGCAGTACTTC. It is translated as CASSPSDRLAYEQYF. The chain is built from TRBV7-9 and TRBJ2-7; 7 bases are shared with TRBD1. The ends lost 5 bases at V and 2 bases at J; junction bases unmatched: 9. The CDR3 runs 15 residues. The germline V gene has CDR1 SEHNR and CDR2 FQNEAQ (reference sequence).